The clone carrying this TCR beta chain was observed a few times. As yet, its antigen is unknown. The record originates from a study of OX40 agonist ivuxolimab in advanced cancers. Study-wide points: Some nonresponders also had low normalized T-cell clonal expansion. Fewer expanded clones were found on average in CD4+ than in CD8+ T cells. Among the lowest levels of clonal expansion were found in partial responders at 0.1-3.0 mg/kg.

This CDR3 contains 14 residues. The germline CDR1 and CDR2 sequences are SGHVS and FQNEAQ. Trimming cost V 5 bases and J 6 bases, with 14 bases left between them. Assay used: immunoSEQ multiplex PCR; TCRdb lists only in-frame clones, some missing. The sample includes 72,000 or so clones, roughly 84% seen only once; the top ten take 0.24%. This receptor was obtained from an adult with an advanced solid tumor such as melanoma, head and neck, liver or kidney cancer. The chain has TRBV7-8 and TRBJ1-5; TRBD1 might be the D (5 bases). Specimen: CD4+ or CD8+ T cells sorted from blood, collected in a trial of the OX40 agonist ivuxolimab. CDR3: CASSRLPGTQPQHF. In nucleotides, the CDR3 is TGTGCCAGCAGCCGCCTGCCAGGGACTCAGCCCCAGCATTTT.